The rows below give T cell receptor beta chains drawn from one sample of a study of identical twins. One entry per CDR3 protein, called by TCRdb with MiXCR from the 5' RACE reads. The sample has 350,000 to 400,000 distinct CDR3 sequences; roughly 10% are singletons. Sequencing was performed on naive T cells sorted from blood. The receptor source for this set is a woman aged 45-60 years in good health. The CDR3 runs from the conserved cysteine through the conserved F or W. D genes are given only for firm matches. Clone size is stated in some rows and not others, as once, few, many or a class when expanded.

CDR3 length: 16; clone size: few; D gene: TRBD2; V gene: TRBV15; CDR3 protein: CATSEFLAGGPETQYF
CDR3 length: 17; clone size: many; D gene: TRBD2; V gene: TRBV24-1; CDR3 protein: CATSDPSGRGGTDTQYF
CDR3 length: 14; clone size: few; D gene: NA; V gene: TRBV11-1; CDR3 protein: CASSLRGFYNEQFF
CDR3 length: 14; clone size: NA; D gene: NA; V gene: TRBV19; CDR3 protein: CASSIRSNTGELFF
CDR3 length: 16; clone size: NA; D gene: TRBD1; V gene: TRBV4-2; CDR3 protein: CASSQAGQGKAGELFF
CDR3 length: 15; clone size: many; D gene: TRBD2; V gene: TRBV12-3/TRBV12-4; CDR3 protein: CASSLLAGGPGELFF
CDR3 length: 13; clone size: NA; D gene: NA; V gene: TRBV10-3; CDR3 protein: CAISSPWLNIQYF
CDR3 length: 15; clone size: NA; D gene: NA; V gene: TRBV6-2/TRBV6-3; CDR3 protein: CASSYLEWGAEPQHF
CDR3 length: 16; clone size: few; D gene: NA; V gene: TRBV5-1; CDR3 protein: CASSSSPGVSNTEAFF
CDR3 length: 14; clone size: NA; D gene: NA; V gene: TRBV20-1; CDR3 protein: CSARDKDRYNEQFF
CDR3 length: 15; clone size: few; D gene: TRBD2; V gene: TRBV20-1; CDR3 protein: CSAFPGLAGANEQFF
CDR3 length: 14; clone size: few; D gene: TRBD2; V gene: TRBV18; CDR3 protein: CASSPSSGSNEQFF
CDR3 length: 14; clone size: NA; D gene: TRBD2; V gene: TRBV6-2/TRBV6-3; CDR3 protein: CASSYRGRVDEQYF